This T cell receptor (beta chain) is drawn from a study of vaccination and CD4 T cells after COVID-19. The CDR3 is 14 residues long. Trimming removed 9 bases from V and 5 bases from J; junction bases left unmatched: 10. Germline V gene lookup returns CDR1 LNHDA and CDR2 SQIVND (reference sequence). Stated treatment: roughly nine-day PBMC culture with coronavirus spike peptide pools or control peptides (ViraFEST assay). In the ViraFEST assay, peptide-pool expansion preceded TCR sequencing of expanded clonotypes. Half the medium was replaced with fresh IL-2 medium on days 3 and 7. Cultured CD4+ T cells had their DNA profiled by the Oncomine TCR Beta short-read assay. Genomic DNA from cultured CD4+ T cells was extracted. TCRdb called the PCR reads again in MiXCR, with one record for every CDR3 protein. Of about 20,000 distinct CDR3 sequences in the sample, approximately 40% were seen once. Findings and caveats of the study: In convalescent patients, a median around 87% of reactive clones appeared only post-vaccination.

As concerns this clonotype: The antigen remains unidentified.

This chain uses TRBV19 with TRBJ1-5, with 7 bases aligning to TRBD1. This TCR derives from a human donor who received a COVID-19 vaccine. Specimen: CD4+ T cells from blood, cultured in vitro, collected before SARS-CoV-2 vaccination. CDR3 sequence reads: CASTLTGSDQPQHF. The DNA of the CDR3 is TGTGCCAGCACGTTGACAGGGTCGGATCAGCCCCAGCATTTT.